The 18 T cell receptor beta chains below come from one sample, sequenced in a study of shared clonotypes between healthy human individuals. The table came from immunoSEQ multiplex PCR; TCRdb's copy has only in-frame clones and leaves some out. The table lists approximately 110,000 clones, under 70% of them singletons. Sequencing was carried out using memory CD8+ T cells sorted from blood. Subset here: CD45RO+ cells pooled with CCR7-negative TemRA cells. These TCRs come from a woman younger than 45 in good health.

This chain links TRBV28 with TRBJ1-5, with D possibly matching TRBD1 (6 bases). Germline V lookup: CDR1 MDHEN, CDR2 SYDVKM. This CDR3 has 16 amino acids. V lost 8 bases to trimming and J lost 7 bases, with 24 bases between them. The CDR3 here is CASGYAGTLGGQPQHF. CDR3 in DNA: TGTGCCAGCGGGTACGCCGGGACCCTTGGGGGCCAGCCCCAGCATTTT. The complete variable domain, with remaining parts taken from reference TRBV28 and TRBJ1-5, reads DVKVTQSSRYLVKRTGEKVFLECVQDMDHENMFWYRQDPGLGLRLIYFSYDVKMKEKGDIPEGYSVSREKKERFSLILESASTNQTSMYLCASGYAGTLGGQPQHFGDGTRLSIL.

As DNA, the CDR3 is TGCGCCAGCAGCCAAGATATGGGTCCGGTGTGGGAGACCCAGTACTTC. It translates to CASSQDMGPVWETQYF. V gene TRBV4-1 combines with J gene TRBJ2-5, with D hard to call. Germline loops: CDR1 MGHRA, CDR2 YSYEKL. CDR3 length: 16 residues. V lost 0 bases to trimming and J lost 5 bases, with 16 bases between them.

The chain combines TRBV7-9 with TRBJ1-2; TRBD1 might be the D (6 bases). From germline, CDR1 is SEHNR and CDR2 FQNEAQ (reference sequence). Trimming took off 2 bases at V and 8 bases at J, with 18 bases between the two ends. The CDR3 totals 15 residues. CDR3 residues: CASSLQDRDIEGYTF. CDR3 sequence (DNA): TGTGCCAGCAGCTTACAAGACCGGGACATTGAAGGCTACACCTTC.

The chain links TRBV9 to TRBJ1-4, with a possible D match to TRBD1 (5 bases). Germline values: CDR1 SGDLS, CDR2 YYNGEE. The CDR3 has 14 amino acids. Trimming took off 2 bases at V and 6 bases at J, with 11 bases between the two ends. The CDR3 loop is CASSVDMGDEKLFF. The CDR3 bases are TGTGCCAGCAGCGTCGATATGGGGGATGAAAAACTGTTTTTT.

This clone has ten or more counts. The genes are TRBV29-1 and TRBJ1-5, with TRBD1 matching over 11 bases. V trimming: 3 bases; J trimming: 4 bases; junction bases outside the gene matches: 5. Germline V CDR1 and CDR2: SQVTM, ANQGSEA. The CDR3 is made up of 15 amino acids. The CDR3 DNA reads TGCAGCGTTGAGGCCGGGACAGGGGGAAATCAGCCCCAGCATTTT. Amino acid sequence: CSVEAGTGGNQPQHF.

The chain is built from TRBV5-5 and TRBJ1-3; D unresolved. The V end was cut by 2 bases, the J end by 0 bases, with 9 bases between. Germline CDR1 reads SGHKS; CDR2 reads YYEKEE (reference sequence). CDR3 size: 15 residues. CDR3 loop: CASSLDQNSGNTIYF. CDR3 in DNA: TGTGCCAGCAGCTTAGACCAGAACTCTGGAAACACCATATATTTT.

This clone was seen ten or more times. The chain carries TRBV6-1 and TRBJ2-1, with TRBD2 matching 10 bases. With V trimmed by 2 bases and J by 3 bases, 1 base remained unmatched. There are 15 residues in the CDR3. Germline-derived CDR1 and CDR2 are MNHNS and SASEGT. The CDR3, as DNA: TGTGCCAGCAGTGAAACTAGCGGGGACTACAATGAGCAGTTCTTC. It codes for CASSETSGDYNEQFF.

This clone has only one observation. The chain uses TRBV11-2 and TRBJ1-1; D is undetermined. The V end was cut by 1 base, the J end by 7 bases, with 10 bases between. The germline gives CDR1 SGHAT, CDR2 FQNNGV. The CDR3 contains 13 residues. CDR3 sequence reads: CASSLGRTYEAFF. CDR3 nucleotides: TGTGCCAGCAGCTTAGGGAGAACATATGAAGCTTTCTTT. The entire variable domain, with the rest obtained from reference TRBV11-2 and TRBJ1-1, is as follows: EAGVAQSPRYKIIEKRQSVAFWCNPISGHATLYWYQQILGQGPKLLIQFQNNGVVDDSQLPKDRFSAERLKGVDSTLKIQPAKLEDSAVYLCASSLGRTYEAFFGQGTRLTVV.

This rearrangement joins TRBV6-1 to TRBJ2-7, with TRBD1 matching 7 bases. The germline V gene encodes CDR1 MNHNS and CDR2 SASEGT. V trimming: 6 bases; J trimming: 0 bases; junction bases outside the gene matches: 5. The CDR3 length is 14 residues. The CDR3 loop reads CASREQGSSYEQYF. The CDR3 coding sequence is TGTGCCAGCAGGGAACAGGGGAGCTCCTACGAGCAGTACTTC.

This rearrangement joins TRBV30 to TRBJ2-7; D is possibly TRBD2 (5 bases). The CDR3 has 15 residues. Per germline, CDR1 GTSNPN and CDR2 SVGIG (reference sequence). V was trimmed by 0 bases and J by 3 bases, leaving 15 bases between them. The CDR3 nucleotides read TGTGCCTGGAGTGTTGACTTTCTAGCTTTCTACGAGCAGTACTTC. Protein sequence: CAWSVDFLAFYEQYF.

The V and J genes are TRBV28 and TRBJ2-3; 8 bases agree with TRBD2. Trimming at V came to 3 bases and at J to 7 bases, leaving 9 bases not matched to a gene. The CDR3 covers 15 residues. Germline V gives CDR1 MDHEN, CDR2 SYDVKM. In DNA form, the CDR3 reads TGTGCCAGCAGTTTGACGGGAGGGGTTCGCAATACGCAGTATTTT. Translating gives CASSLTGGVRNTQYF.

The chain links TRBV7-2 to TRBJ2-7; D is possibly TRBD2 (7 bases). V was trimmed by 3 bases and J by 4 bases, leaving 16 bases between them. This CDR3 is built from 15 residues. Germline V lookup: CDR1 SGHTA, CDR2 FQGNSA. The DNA of the CDR3 is TGTGCCAGCAGCTTTTTCGGGGGGCTGGGATACGAGCAGTACTTC. This codes for CASSFFGGLGYEQYF.

This chain uses TRBV19 with TRBJ1-1; no reliable D call. V was shortened by 3 bases and J by 10 bases, with 12 bases between the two germline ends. There are 12 residues in the CDR3. In germline, CDR1 is LNHDA, CDR2 SQIVND (reference sequence). The CDR3 DNA follows: TGTGCCAGTAGTATGGAGCAGGCAGGAGCTTTCTTT. It specifies CASSMEQAGAFF.

This clone was seen just once. This chain joins TRBV28 and TRBJ1-1; 7 bases line up with TRBD1. With V trimmed by 5 bases and J by 5 bases, 8 bases remained unmatched. Germline-derived CDR1 and CDR2 are MDHEN and SYDVKM. The CDR3 is 14 residues long. CDR3 loop: CASSQGGVRTEAFF. CDR3 nucleotides: TGTGCCAGCAGTCAGGGGGGGGTGAGGACTGAAGCTTTCTTT.

A few counts support this clone. The chain combines TRBV21-1 with TRBJ2-6; the table names TRBD2, a call not compared with the DNA. TRBV21-1 is reported as a pseudogene. The CDR3 has 18 residues. The CDR3: CASSHGGVWSSGANVLTF. The CDR3 DNA reads as TGTGCCAGCAGCCATGGGGGGGTATGGTCCTCTGGGGCCAACGTCCTGACTTTC.

This clone was counted a few times. V gene TRBV7-9 combines with J gene TRBJ2-5, with D unclear. This CDR3 is 16 amino acids long. V was pared by 2 bases and J by 1 base, with 14 bases between. Germline V gene sequence: CDR1 SEHNR, CDR2 FQNEAQ (reference sequence). Here the CDR3 DNA reads TGTGCCAGCAGCTTAACCCCCACAGCCCTCCAAGAGACCCAGTACTTC. Translation: CASSLTPTALQETQYF. Filled out from reference TRBV7-9 and TRBJ2-5, the complete variable domain reads DTGVSQNPRHKITKRGQNVTFRCDPISEHNRLYWYRQTLGQGPEFLTYFQNEAQLEKSRLLSDRFSAERPKGSFSTLEIQRTEQGDSAMYLCASSLTPTALQETQYFGPGTRLLVL.

This clone has a handful of counts. The V gene is TRBV6-1, the J gene TRBJ2-1, with 11 bases fitting TRBD2. The CDR3 is 15 residues long. The J segment lost 8 bases and the V segment lost 0 bases, leaving 3 bases of the junction unmatched. Germline V lookup: CDR1 MNHNS, CDR2 SASEGT. This chain's CDR3 is CASSEASGRADEQFF. CDR3 DNA: TGTGCCAGCAGTGAAGCTAGCGGGAGGGCCGATGAGCAGTTCTTC.

This clone occurred a few times. This sequence joins TRBV6-1 and TRBJ2-7, with D tentatively TRBD2 (6 bases). The CDR3 runs to 15 residues. Trimming shortened V by 1 base and J by 2 bases, and 12 bases separated the two germline ends. Per germline, CDR1 MNHNS and CDR2 SASEGT. CDR3 bases: TGTGCCAGCAGTGAAGAATTAGCGGAGGCCTACGAGCAGTACTTC. It is translated as CASSEELAEAYEQYF.